Below, 13 T cell receptor beta chains from the same sample are listed, as sequenced in a study of shared clonotypes between healthy human individuals. Profiling relied on immunoSEQ multiplex PCR, and the TCRdb table lists in-frame clones only, not all of them. The sample shows millions of clones, more than 85% of them seen only once. CD45RO-negative cells were positively selected for CCR7, leaving out terminally differentiated effector memory CD45RA+ cells. Material for sequencing was naive CD8+ T cells from PBMCs. These receptor sequences come from a man younger than 30 in good health. Some clones in this sample may be carry-over from other donors' samples.

The V and J genes are TRBV4-2 and TRBJ2-7; 11 bases are shared with TRBD1. This CDR3 spans 16 amino acids. V shed 4 bases, J shed 3 bases, and the junction held 8 bases outside the gene matches. Germline CDR1 reads LGHNA; CDR2 reads YNFKEQ. This CDR3 is CASSPLGQGANYEQYF. In nucleotides, the CDR3 is TGTGCCAGCAGCCCATTAGGACAGGGGGCGAACTACGAGCAGTACTTC.

The V call is TRBV11-3, the J call TRBJ2-1; TRBD2 aligns across 7 bases. Per germline, CDR1 SGHNT and CDR2 YENEEA. This CDR3 region has 17 residues. V lost 1 base and J lost 0; bases outside the gene matches: 6. The CDR3 here is CASSLGVAGFSYNEQFF. Written as DNA, the CDR3 is TGTGCCAGCAGCTTAGGGGTAGCGGGTTTCTCCTACAATGAGCAGTTCTTC.

The rearrangement joins TRBV29-1 to TRBJ1-1, with a weak D call TRBD1 (5 bases). V shed 6 bases and J shed 5 bases, with 13 bases lying between them. This CDR3 has 12 residues. Per germline, CDR1 SQVTM and CDR2 ANQGSEA. Written as DNA, the CDR3 is TGCAGCGTGCTGTCGCGGGGGACTGAAGCTTTCTTT. It yields the protein CSVLSRGTEAFF.

This rearrangement joins TRBV27 to TRBJ2-2; D ambiguous. Germline assignment: CDR1 MNHEY and CDR2 SMNVEV (reference sequence). The CDR3 covers 13 residues. Trimming took 2 bases from V and 7 from J, leaving 8 bases between them. The chain's CDR3 is CASSLGALGELFF. The CDR3 DNA is TGTGCCAGCAGTTTAGGAGCCCTCGGGGAGCTGTTTTTT.

On this clone itself: Other DNA variants within this sample encode the same CDR3. The V gene is TRBV5-4, the J gene TRBJ1-1; the D is unclear. The CDR3 contains 11 residues. The germline V gene encodes CDR1 SGHNT and CDR2 YYREEE (reference sequence). V shed 0 bases and J shed 8 bases, with 5 bases lying between them. DNA of the CDR3: TGTGCCAGCAGCTTGGGGTTGGAAGCTTTCTTT. It codes for CASSLGLEAFF.

The chain recombines TRBV7-9 with TRBJ1-4; TRBD1 might be the D (6 bases). Germline assignment: CDR1 SEHNR and CDR2 FQNEAQ (reference sequence). V was pared by 2 bases and J by 0 bases, with 10 bases between. CDR3 length equals 16 residues. The DNA for the CDR3 is TGTGCCAGCAGCTTATTAGGACAGACAACTAATGAAAAACTGTTTTTT. Protein product: CASSLLGQTTNEKLFF.

This clone was seen a single time. Additional DNA sequences in this sample encode the identical CDR3. CDR3 sequence (DNA): TGTGCCAGCAGTTTGGGAAGGGGCGAGCAGTACTTC. Translated: CASSLGRGEQYF. The chain is built from TRBV27 and TRBJ2-7, with a tentative D call TRBD1 (5 bases). Trimming pared 3 bases from V and 6 bases from J, leaving 9 bases between. Germline CDR1 MNHEY, CDR2 SMNVEV (reference sequence). CDR3 length: 12 residues.

The rearrangement uses TRBV27 and TRBJ2-7, with a tentative D call TRBD2 (6 bases). Trimming removed 6 bases from V and 3 bases from J, with 18 bases in between. This CDR3 spans 15 amino acids. CDR1 and CDR2 from the germline V gene are MNHEY and SMNVEV (reference sequence). The CDR3 sequence is CASRDPGGRYYEQYF. The CDR3 DNA follows: TGTGCCAGCAGAGACCCTGGGGGGAGGTACTACGAGCAGTACTTC.

This clone has just a few counts. Additional DNA sequences in this sample encode the identical CDR3. The chain couples TRBV9 to TRBJ2-1; D unclear. Germline lookup yields CDR1 SGDLS and CDR2 YYNGEE. V was clipped by 0 bases and J by 0 bases, with 7 bases between them. The CDR3 sequence is 15 residues long. The CDR3 coding sequence is TGTGCCAGCAGCGTAGTTCCGAGCTCCTACAATGAGCAGTTCTTC. As protein: CASSVVPSSYNEQFF. The full variable domain, with the rest looked up from reference TRBV9 and TRBJ2-1, is DSGVTQTPKHLITATGQRVTLRCSPRSGDLSVYWYQQSLDQGLQFLIQYYNGEERAKGNILERFSAQQFPDLHSELNLSSLELGDSALYFCASSVVPSSYNEQFFGPGTRLTVL.

A word on this clone: Other DNA sequences in this sample translate to the same CDR3. V usage is TRBV27 and J usage is TRBJ1-3; no definite D call. Germline CDR1 is MNHEY and CDR2 is SMNVEV (reference sequence). This CDR3 is built from 14 residues. Trimming left V 6 bases short and J 0 bases short, with 9 bases between. The CDR3 coding sequence is TGTGCCAGCAGCCCTAGGATCTCTGGAAACACCATATATTTT. As protein: CASSPRISGNTIYF.

The rearrangement links TRBV29-1 to TRBJ1-2, with no clear D. Trimming removed 6 bases from V and 4 bases from J, with 9 bases in between. Germline V gene lookup returns CDR1 SQVTM and CDR2 ANQGSEA. This CDR3 contains 11 residues. CDR3 bases: TGCAGCGTCGGTACGATCTATGGCTACACCTTC. Its protein is CSVGTIYGYTF.

This sequence joins TRBV6-6 and TRBJ2-7; 11 bases fit TRBD2. From germline, CDR1 is MNHNY and CDR2 SVGAGI (reference sequence). The CDR3 runs 16 residues. J lost 6 bases, V lost 8 bases, and 15 bases had no gene match. CDR3 DNA: TGTGCCAGCCTCCAACAGGGGGTAGCGGGAGGGCCCGAGCAGTACTTC. It yields the protein CASLQQGVAGGPEQYF.

This CDR3 reads CASSLGLGTSVAEAFF. CDR3 bases: TGTGCCAGCAGCTTAGGCCTTGGGACATCTGTAGCTGAAGCTTTCTTT. V gene TRBV7-9 combines with J gene TRBJ1-1; D perhaps matches TRBD1 (6 bases). V was shortened by 1 base and J by 6 bases, with 18 bases between the two germline ends. Germline V gene data show CDR1 as SEHNR and CDR2 as FQNEAQ (reference sequence). This CDR3 is 16 amino acids long.